These 21 T cell receptor beta chains came from one sample sequenced in a study of T cells after yellow fever vaccination. A single record per CDR3 protein comes from TCRdb applying MiXCR to the 5' RACE reads. The sample includes tens of thousands of distinct CDR3 sequences, 10% to 13% of them seen just once. Source: PBMCs, either bulk or a sorted T-cell subset (CD4+, CD8+, memory, or dextramer-sorted; not recorded which), taken roughly 15 days after the first yellow fever vaccination. These receptors were collected from a man younger than 35 who received the YFV17D yellow fever vaccine.

Many counts were recorded for this clonotype. V gene TRBV29-1 combines with J gene TRBJ1-1; a possible D gene is TRBD1 (5 bases). Trimming cost V 4 bases and J 0 bases, with 15 bases left between them. The CDR3 covers 15 residues. Germline loops: CDR1 SQVTM, CDR2 ANQGSEA. CDR3 protein: CSVGAGWGMNTEAFF. The CDR3 DNA sequence: TGCAGCGTTGGGGCAGGGTGGGGGATGAACACTGAAGCTTTCTTT.

In its sample, this clonotype was seen many times. The chain employs TRBV6-2 or TRBV6-3 and TRBJ2-7; 11 bases fit TRBD1. The CDR3 is 15 amino acids. Germline assignment: CDR1 MNHEY and CDR2 SVGEGT. J was trimmed by 3 bases and V by 0 bases; bases with no gene match: 1. The CDR3, as DNA: TGTGCCAGCAGTTACTCCGGGACAGGGGGCTACGAGCAGTACGTC. It codes for CASSYSGTGGYEQYV.

This clonotype was seen repeatedly, ten times or more. The chain recombines TRBV28 with TRBJ1-4, with no clear D. The CDR3 is made up of 15 amino acids. CDR1 is MDHEN and CDR2 is SYDVKM in the germline V gene. V was pared by 2 bases and J by 8 bases, with 15 bases between. CDR3 amino acids: CASSLDWARSEKLFF. CDR3 DNA: TGTGCCAGCAGTTTAGACTGGGCTAGGTCGGAAAAACTGTTTTTT.

Notes on this clonotype: A much larger clone sits a single nucleotide away, making a read error possible. V usage is TRBV7-3 and J usage is TRBJ2-3; tentatively, D is TRBD2 (6 bases). Trimming took off 5 bases at V and 3 bases at J, with 15 bases between the two ends. There are 15 residues in the CDR3. Germline loops: CDR1 SGHTA, CDR2 FQGTGA. CDR3 region: CASSGTLAWTDTQYF. CDR3 in DNA: TGTGCCAGCAGCGGTACTCTAGCGTGGACAGATACGCAGTATTTT.

The sample holds many counts of this clonotype. The V gene is TRBV6-2 or TRBV6-3, the J gene TRBJ1-2, with D hard to call. Germline CDR1 reads MNHEY; CDR2 reads SVGEGT. V was cut by 2 bases and J by 3 bases, with 19 bases left in between. CDR3 length equals 17 residues. The CDR3: CASSYPRSFAVYYGYTF. In DNA form, the CDR3 reads TGTGCCAGCAGTTACCCCAGGAGTTTCGCCGTTTACTATGGCTACACCTTC.

In its sample, this clonotype was seen many times. The V and J genes are TRBV5-1 and TRBJ1-2; D not certain. Trimming took off 2 bases at V and 6 bases at J, with 11 bases between the two ends. CDR1 SGHRS and CDR2 YFSETQ come from the germline V gene. The CDR3 consists of 13 residues. DNA for the CDR3: TGCGCCAGCAGCTTAGGTCTTGAGGATGGCTACACCTTC. This gives the protein CASSLGLEDGYTF.

This clonotype showed up many times. The V gene is TRBV4-2, the J gene TRBJ2-1, with 8 positions matching TRBD1. The CDR3 is 16 amino acids. The germline V gene encodes CDR1 LGHNA and CDR2 YNFKEQ. The ends lost 4 bases at V and 8 bases at J; junction bases unmatched: 13. The CDR3 DNA sequence: TGTGCCAGCAGCCCCCGGTCAGGGGGCAATGGGTATGAGCAGTTCTTC. The encoded protein is CASSPRSGGNGYEQFF.

This clonotype was seen ten or more times. J is TRBJ1-1 and V is TRBV7-3; D is perhaps TRBD1 (5 bases). There are 13 residues in the CDR3. Germline V gene lookup returns CDR1 SGHTA and CDR2 FQGTGA. Trimming cost V 5 bases and J 1 base, with 8 bases left between them. CDR3 sequence: CASSVGQNTEAFF. In DNA form, the CDR3 reads TGTGCCAGCAGCGTAGGACAGAACACTGAAGCTTTCTTT.

This clonotype was detected many times. This chain's CDR3 is CSASWYEQYV. CDR3 coding DNA: TGCAGTGCTAGTTGGTACGAGCAGTACGTC. The rearrangement links TRBV20-1 to TRBJ2-7; D unresolved. The germline CDR1 and CDR2 sequences are DFQATT and SNEGSKA (reference sequence). The CDR3 spans 10 residues. V shed 3 bases and J shed 4 bases, with 4 bases lying between them.

V usage is TRBV28 and J usage is TRBJ2-5; tentative D call: TRBD2 (5 bases). This CDR3 is built from 14 residues. Germline V lookup: CDR1 MDHEN, CDR2 SYDVKM. The V gene lost 3 bases and the J gene lost 4 bases, with 12 bases spanning the gap. The CDR3 loop is CASSLFEAGETQYF. The CDR3 nucleotides are TGTGCCAGCAGTTTGTTTGAGGCGGGAGAGACCCAGTACTTC.

This clonotype was detected ten times or more. The chain carries TRBV28 and TRBJ1-5; D possibly corresponds to TRBD1 (5 bases). The V gene lost 3 bases and the J gene lost 5 bases, with 8 bases spanning the gap. The V gene's germline CDR1 is MDHEN and CDR2 SYDVKM. The length of the CDR3 is 13 residues. CDR3 nucleotide sequence: TGTGCCAGCAGTTTGGCAGGGCATCAGCCCCAGCATTTT. As protein: CASSLAGHQPQHF.

By share of the sample, this clonotype is medium-sized. The chain's CDR3 is CASSQEVQGNTGELFF. DNA for the CDR3: TGCGCCAGCAGCCAAGAGGTGCAGGGGAACACCGGGGAGCTGTTTTTT. This chain joins TRBV4-3 and TRBJ2-2; a possible D gene is TRBD1 (5 bases). V was pared by 0 bases and J by 1 base, with 9 bases between. Germline V CDR1 and CDR2: LGHNA, YSLEER. This CDR3 spans 16 amino acids.

This clonotype appeared many times. The chain employs TRBV12-3 or TRBV12-4 and TRBJ2-3; a weak D match, TRBD2 (6 bases). V was pared by 6 bases and J by 1 base, with 17 bases between. The CDR3 sequence is 16 residues long. The CDR3 bases are TGTGCCAGCAGGACGGGACTCCAATCCGGCACAGATACGCAGTATTTT. Its translation is CASRTGLQSGTDTQYF.

This clonotype was detected many times. The chain carries TRBV18 and TRBJ2-2, with unresolved D. The CDR3 totals 15 residues. Deletions cut 6 bases from V and 0 bases from J, with 11 bases between. Germline V gives CDR1 KGHSH, CDR2 LQKENI. The CDR3 DNA follows: TGTGCCAGCTCCGAGGTCAGGTCGAACACCGGGGAGCTGTTTTTT. Translating gives CASSEVRSNTGELFF.

In this sample, this clonotype turned up many times. V gene TRBV20-1 combines with J gene TRBJ2-7, with 10 positions matching TRBD2. Germline V gene data show CDR1 as DFQATT and CDR2 as SNEGSKA (reference sequence). This CDR3 is built from 16 residues. The J segment lost 1 base and the V segment lost 0 bases, leaving 6 bases of the junction unmatched. CDR3 DNA: TGCAGTGCTAGAGATGTACTAGCGGGGATGTCCTACGAGCAGTACTTC. It codes for CSARDVLAGMSYEQYF.

This clonotype was recorded many times. The chain links TRBV4-3 to TRBJ2-3, with 9 nucleotides matching TRBD1. This CDR3 has 15 residues. The ends lost 6 bases at V and 4 bases at J; junction bases unmatched: 8. In germline, CDR1 is LGHNA, CDR2 YSLEER. The CDR3 reads CASRDRQGVSDTQYF. Here the CDR3 DNA reads TGCGCCAGCAGAGACAGACAGGGGGTTTCAGATACGCAGTATTTT.

This clonotype was detected ten times or more. The chain is built from TRBV27 and TRBJ2-2; D not certain. Germline lookup yields CDR1 MNHEY and CDR2 SMNVEV (reference sequence). The V end was cut by 3 bases, the J end by 8 bases, with 22 bases between. This CDR3 is 17 amino acids long. CDR3 loop: CASSLVGSSFEAGELFF. CDR3 nucleotide sequence: TGTGCCAGCAGTTTGGTCGGCAGTTCCTTTGAAGCGGGGGAGCTGTTTTTT.

The V call is TRBV2, the J call TRBJ2-3; 11 nucleotides line up with TRBD1. After removal of 7 bases from V and 4 bases from J, the junction contained 7 bases not matched to a gene. This CDR3 is built from 15 residues. The V gene's germline CDR1 is SNHLY and CDR2 FYNNEI. The CDR3 reads CASKRGTGGADTQYF. Here the CDR3 DNA reads TGTGCCAGCAAGCGGGGGACAGGGGGTGCAGATACGCAGTATTTT.

This clonotype appeared many times. The genes are TRBV12-3 or TRBV12-4 and TRBJ2-6; D perhaps matches TRBD1 (5 bases). CDR3 size: 15 residues. The ends were cut back, 6 bases at V and 4 bases at J, with 13 bases in the middle. CDR3 amino acids: CASSSQGSGANVLTF. Written as DNA, the CDR3 is TGTGCCAGCAGCTCCCAGGGTAGCGGGGCCAACGTCCTGACTTTC.

This clonotype showed up just a few times. The gene calls are TRBV19 and TRBJ2-2; D gene unclear. Between the trimmed V and J ends, which lost 6 bases and 5 bases, there was a span of 13 bases. Germline-derived CDR1 and CDR2 are LNHDA and SQIVND (reference sequence). CDR3 size: 14 residues. CDR3 DNA: TGTGCCAGTAGGATCTCCATCCAAACCGGGGAGCTGTTTTTT. As protein: CASRISIQTGELFF.

Turning to this clonotype: Just one base apart from a much larger clone, this may be a read error. The chain joins TRBV20-1 to TRBJ2-3; the D is unclear. V dropped 2 bases and J dropped 4 bases, with 10 bases sitting between them. CDR3 length equals 13 residues. Germline V CDR1 and CDR2: DFQATT, SNEGSKA (reference sequence). Here the CDR3 reads CSARPENSDTQYF. The CDR3 DNA is TGCAGTGCTAGACCAGAGAATTCAGATACGCAGTATTTT.